Presented here are 32 T cell receptor beta chains from one specimen sequenced in a study of blood T cell repertoires in COVID-19. Some clones are missing from TCRdb's copy, which holds only in-frame ones; the method was immunoSEQ multiplex PCR. The table shows approximately 120,000 clones, with 80% to 90% occurring only once. Sequencing used peripheral blood. These TCRs come from a woman aged 80 or over with active or convalescent COVID-19.

The chain has TRBV6-6 and TRBJ1-1, with a possible D match to TRBD1 (6 bases). V shed 6 bases and J shed 4 bases, with 21 bases lying between them. Germline CDR1 is MNHNY and CDR2 is SVGAGI (reference sequence). This CDR3 region has 16 residues. The CDR3 bases are TGTGCCAGCAGGGCGCGGGGGGCGACCTCGATCACTGAAGCTTTCTTT. It yields the protein CASRARGATSITEAFF.

This chain joins TRBV18 and TRBJ1-2; D gene unclear. The CDR3 totals 15 residues. The V end lost 1 base, the J end lost 6 bases, and 15 bases lay between the germline ends. Germline CDR1 KGHSH, CDR2 LQKENI. CDR3: CASSPRQDFRDGYTF. Written as DNA, the CDR3 is TGTGCCAGCTCACCACGGCAGGATTTCCGCGATGGCTACACCTTC.

The rearrangement joins TRBV7-2 to TRBJ1-1, with D hard to call. Trimming shortened V by 0 bases and J by 5 bases, and 10 bases separated the two germline ends. From germline, CDR1 is SGHTA and CDR2 FQGNSA. The CDR3 has 14 residues. CDR3 DNA sequence: TGTGCCAGCAGCTTAGCGCTACGGGGTACTGAAGCTTTCTTT. Residues: CASSLALRGTEAFF. Together with reference TRBV7-2 and TRBJ1-1, the CDR3 gives the full variable domain: GAGVSQSPSNKVTEKGKDVELRCDPISGHTALYWYRQSLGQGLEFLIYFQGNSAPDKSGLPSDRFSAERTGGSVSTLTIQRTQQEDSAVYLCASSLALRGTEAFFGQGTRLTVV.

A single count supports this clone. The V and J genes are TRBV27 and TRBJ2-5; 8 positions agree with TRBD2. Per germline, CDR1 MNHEY and CDR2 SMNVEV (reference sequence). This CDR3 region has 14 residues. V shed 4 bases, J shed 3 bases, and the junction held 4 bases outside the gene matches. The CDR3 reads CASSSGTREETQYF. In DNA, the CDR3 is TGTGCCAGCAGTTCGGGGACTAGGGAAGAGACCCAGTACTTC.

The chain has TRBV9 and TRBJ1-3; TRBD1 might be the D (6 bases). This CDR3 has 16 residues. Per the germline V gene, CDR1 is SGDLS and CDR2 is YYNGEE. Trimming removed 4 bases from V and 0 bases from J, with 14 bases in between. DNA for the CDR3: TGTGCCAGCAGCCCGCAGGGGCCCAGCTCTGGAAACACCATATATTTT. As protein: CASSPQGPSSGNTIYF.

This rearrangement joins TRBV5-1 to TRBJ1-2; tentative D call: TRBD1 (5 bases). This CDR3 spans 13 amino acids. V shed 0 bases and J shed 7 bases, with 10 bases lying between them. Germline assignment: CDR1 SGHRS and CDR2 YFSETQ. This CDR3 is CASSLAGGSGYTF. The CDR3 DNA sequence: TGCGCCAGCAGCTTGGCCGGGGGGTCTGGCTACACCTTC. Variable domain in full (rest from reference TRBV5-1 and TRBJ1-2): KAGVTQTPRYLIKTRGQQVTLSCSPISGHRSVSWYQQTPGQGLQFLFEYFSETQRNKGNFPGRFSGRQFSNSRSEMNVSTLELGDSALYLCASSLAGGSGYTFGSGTRLTVV.

CDR3 amino acids: CASTPGNRGNGELFF. In nucleotides, the CDR3 is TGTGCCAGCACCCCCGGGAACAGGGGAAACGGGGAGCTGTTTTTT. The V call is TRBV28, the J call TRBJ2-2; 7 nucleotides agree with TRBD1. The CDR3 has 15 amino acids. CDR1 is MDHEN and CDR2 is SYDVKM in the germline V gene. Losses at the gene ends were 7 bases for V and 7 bases for J; bases not matched to a gene: 12.

In its sample, this clone was seen once. The chain links TRBV5-1 to TRBJ1-2, with 9 bases identical to TRBD1. Germline-derived CDR1 and CDR2 are SGHRS and YFSETQ. V was clipped by 3 bases and J by 4 bases; unmatched bases: 7. The CDR3 is 15 residues long. DNA for the CDR3: TGCGCCAGCAGCTCAAGATCGGGACAGGGCTATGGCTACACCTTC. Translated: CASSSRSGQGYGYTF.

This chain joins TRBV5-4 and TRBJ2-5; D remains unclear. The DNA end is more similar to TRBJ2-7, so the J call may be wrong. The CDR3 consists of 13 residues. Germline V gene lookup returns CDR1 SGHNT and CDR2 YYREEE (reference sequence). The CDR3 nucleotides read TGTGCCAGCAGCTTGGACGCATACTACGAGCAGTACTTC. This sequence encodes CASSLDAYYEQYF.

The rearrangement links TRBV28 to TRBJ1-2; D not resolved. Looked up from germline, CDR1 is MDHEN and CDR2 is SYDVKM. Trimming stripped 5 bases from V and 3 bases from J, with 13 bases between. There are 14 residues in the CDR3. This CDR3 reads CASSAPGGYYGYTF. CDR3 sequence (DNA): TGTGCCAGCAGTGCCCCAGGTGGCTACTATGGCTACACCTTC.

DNA for the CDR3: TGCGCCAGCAGCTTGGGGGCCAGTGGAAACACCATATATTTT. Translation: CASSLGASGNTIYF. This chain joins TRBV5-1 and TRBJ1-3; D remains ambiguous. V shed 0 bases and J shed 3 bases, with 7 bases lying between them. Germline V gene lookup returns CDR1 SGHRS and CDR2 YFSETQ. The CDR3 consists of 14 residues.

CDR3 in amino acids: CASTLAPGETQYF. DNA of the CDR3: TGTGCCAGCACCTTGGCCCCTGGAGAGACCCAGTACTTC. V gene TRBV11-2 combines with J gene TRBJ2-5; D unclear. Germline V gene data show CDR1 as SGHAT and CDR2 as FQNNGV. The V end lost 7 bases, the J end lost 4 bases, and 13 bases lay between the germline ends. The CDR3 covers 13 residues. Variable domain in full (rest from reference TRBV11-2 and TRBJ2-5): EAGVAQSPRYKIIEKRQSVAFWCNPISGHATLYWYQQILGQGPKLLIQFQNNGVVDDSQLPKDRFSAERLKGVDSTLKIQPAKLEDSAVYLCASTLAPGETQYFGPGTRLLVL.

The CDR3: CASSFPSALSTDTQYF. CDR3 in DNA: TGTGCCAGCAGTTTCCCGTCAGCGCTAAGTACAGATACGCAGTATTTT. V gene TRBV27 combines with J gene TRBJ2-3; no clear D gene. The germline V and J ends were trimmed by 3 bases and 3 bases, with 16 bases remaining between them. The CDR3 consists of 16 residues. Germline CDR1 reads MNHEY; CDR2 reads SMNVEV (reference sequence).

The chain couples TRBV19 to TRBJ2-6; 7 bases fit TRBD1. This CDR3 has 18 amino acids. The J segment lost 4 bases and the V segment lost 5 bases, leaving 14 bases of the junction unmatched. The germline V gene has CDR1 LNHDA and CDR2 SQIVND (reference sequence). This CDR3 reads CASSSLVTTGVGANVLTF. In DNA form, the CDR3 reads TGTGCCAGTAGTTCCCTAGTAACCACAGGGGTCGGGGCCAACGTCCTGACTTTC.

The rearrangement uses TRBV5-1 and TRBJ2-3, with a tentative D call TRBD2 (6 bases). CDR3 length: 13 amino acids. V gave up 5 bases and J gave up 6 bases, with 13 bases separating them. Germline values: CDR1 SGHRS, CDR2 YFSETQ. The CDR3 sequence: CASRHGGEDTQYF. The CDR3 nucleotides are TGCGCCAGCAGACATGGCGGGGAGGATACGCAGTATTTT.

The chain joins TRBV7-2 to TRBJ2-4; possibly TRBD2 for D (5 bases). Germline V gene sequence: CDR1 SGHTA, CDR2 FQGNSA. V lost 4 bases and J 6 bases, leaving 22 bases between the germline ends. This CDR3 region has 17 residues. CDR3 DNA sequence: TGTGCCAGCAGCTCCACCACGGGGTCTCACCCCAGAAACATTCAGTACTTC. This translates into CASSSTTGSHPRNIQYF.

The CDR3 loop is CASSVGTGGKETQYF. The CDR3 coding sequence is TGTGCCAGTAGTGTAGGGACAGGGGGAAAAGAGACCCAGTACTTC. The chain couples TRBV19 to TRBJ2-5; 11 bases line up with TRBD1. The CDR3 is 15 residues long. Germline V gene sequence: CDR1 LNHDA, CDR2 SQIVND (reference sequence). V shed 5 bases and J 3 bases; nucleotides not matched to a gene: 5.

CDR3 nucleotide sequence: TGCGCCAGCAGCCAAGGGCTAGCGAGGAATGAGCAGTTCTTC. It yields the protein CASSQGLARNEQFF. The rearrangement uses TRBV4-1 and TRBJ2-1; maybe TRBD2 (6 bases). V was clipped by 1 base and J by 7 bases, with 11 bases between them. Per germline, CDR1 MGHRA and CDR2 YSYEKL. This CDR3 contains 14 residues.

The CDR3: CASSTLAGVNTGELFF. The CDR3 region has the DNA TGTGCCAGCAGCACTTTAGCGGGAGTGAACACCGGGGAGCTGTTTTTT. V is TRBV7-3 and J is TRBJ2-2, with TRBD2 matching over 9 bases. CDR3 length equals 16 residues. The V gene's germline CDR1 is SGHTA and CDR2 FQGTGA. With V trimmed by 5 bases and J by 1 base, 5 bases remained unmatched. The full variable domain, with the rest looked up from reference TRBV7-3 and TRBJ2-2, is GAGVSQTPSNKVTEKGKYVELRCDPISGHTALYWYRQSLGQGPEFLIYFQGTGAADDSGLPNDRFFAVRPEGSVSTLKIQRTERGDSAVYLCASSTLAGVNTGELFFGEGSRLTVL.

This clone was seen once. The chain couples TRBV6-5 to TRBJ2-4, with D perhaps TRBD1 (6 bases). The CDR3 length is 15 residues. Germline V lookup: CDR1 MNHEY, CDR2 SVGAGI. V gave up 5 bases and J gave up 0 bases, with 11 bases separating them. CDR3 protein: CASSRQAQAKNIQYF. For the CDR3, the DNA is TGTGCCAGCAGTAGACAGGCCCAAGCCAAAAACATTCAGTACTTC.

This clone was counted only a few times. V and J are TRBV3-1 (or the pseudogene TRBV3-2) and TRBJ2-1; 7 bases are shared with TRBD2. Germline-derived CDR1 and CDR2 are LGHDT and YNNKEL (reference sequence). V shed 1 base and J 8 bases; nucleotides not matched to a gene: 8. The CDR3 has 15 amino acids. The DNA of the CDR3 is TGTGCCAGCAGCCAAGGGACCAGCGGGGAGGATGAGCAGTTCTTC. This translates into CASSQGTSGEDEQFF.

The gene calls are TRBV5-1 and TRBJ2-3; 7 positions agree with TRBD2. The CDR3 runs 16 residues. The germline CDR1 and CDR2 sequences are SGHRS and YFSETQ. Unmatched junction bases numbered 10, after V lost 3 bases and J lost 3 bases. The CDR3 nucleotides read TGCGCCAGCAGCTCTCTGGCGGGAGAGGTTACAGATACGCAGTATTTT. It encodes CASSSLAGEVTDTQYF.

This chain links TRBV6-1 with TRBJ2-1; TRBD1 aligns across 7 bases. The trim removed 4 bases at V and 1 base at J, leaving 7 bases unmatched. This CDR3 comprises 16 residues. Germline assignment: CDR1 MNHNS and CDR2 SASEGT. The CDR3 is CASSVQGSLSYNEQFF. CDR3 DNA: TGTGCCAGCAGTGTACAGGGGTCTCTGTCCTACAATGAGCAGTTCTTC.

This clone occurred a few times. This chain joins TRBV11-2 and TRBJ1-2; 11 bases are a match to TRBD1. The V gene's germline CDR1 is SGHAT and CDR2 FQNNGV. V shed 6 bases and J 8 bases; nucleotides not matched to a gene: 5. This CDR3 spans 13 amino acids. The DNA of the CDR3 is TGTGCCAGCAGTTGGACAGGGGGCGGCGGCTACACCTTC. Its translation: CASSWTGGGGYTF.

A single count supports this clone. This chain connects TRBV5-1 to TRBJ2-7, with 8 bases lining up with TRBD1. With 0 bases clipped from V and 3 bases from J, the junction kept 2 bases outside the gene matches. This CDR3 is 14 amino acids long. Germline V gene sequence: CDR1 SGHRS, CDR2 YFSETQ. CDR3 in amino acids: CASSLGQGIYEQYF. The CDR3 DNA reads as TGCGCCAGCAGCTTGGGACAGGGGATCTACGAGCAGTACTTC.

V gene TRBV19 combines with J gene TRBJ1-1; D gene uncertain. V was cut by 7 bases and J by 0 bases, with 21 bases left in between. The CDR3 covers 17 residues. Germline V gene lookup returns CDR1 LNHDA and CDR2 SQIVND (reference sequence). The CDR3 sequence is CASMRAFPREMNTEAFF. The CDR3 DNA sequence: TGTGCCAGTATGAGAGCGTTCCCCCGAGAGATGAACACTGAAGCTTTCTTT.

The V gene is TRBV28, the J gene TRBJ1-2, with 8 bases identical to TRBD1. V was pared by 6 bases and J by 10 bases, with 28 bases of the junction left unmatched. Germline values: CDR1 MDHEN, CDR2 SYDVKM. The CDR3 runs to 19 residues. Here the CDR3 DNA reads TGTGCCAGCAGATCCCCGGACAGGGTTCTTATTACGAGTTTCCCTCTCTACACCTTC. Translated, it gives CASRSPDRVLITSFPLYTF.

The chain employs TRBV19 and TRBJ2-3, with D tentatively TRBD1 (6 bases). V was shortened by 5 bases and J by 2 bases, with 14 bases between the two germline ends. The CDR3 contains 15 residues. Germline CDR1 LNHDA, CDR2 SQIVND (reference sequence). CDR3 loop: CASSPLQGSTDTQYF. The DNA of the CDR3 is TGTGCCAGTAGTCCTTTACAGGGCTCCACAGATACGCAGTATTTT.

The chain is built from TRBV24-1 and TRBJ2-7, with 7 bases aligning to TRBD2. Germline V gives CDR1 KGHDR, CDR2 SFDVKD. The CDR3 loop spans 13 amino acids. The V and J ends lost 5 bases and 2 bases, in that order; junction bases with no gene match: 2. In nucleotides, the CDR3 is TGTGCCACCAGTGGCGGGAGCGCCTACGAGCAGTACTTC. Protein sequence: CATSGGSAYEQYF.

The V gene is TRBV5-1, the J gene TRBJ1-2; 12 bases are shared with TRBD1. Germline V lookup: CDR1 SGHRS, CDR2 YFSETQ. This CDR3 has 14 amino acids. J lost 7 bases, V lost 5 bases, and 6 bases had no gene match. The CDR3, as DNA: TGCGCCAGCAGGACCGGGACAGGGGGCTTTGGCTACACCTTC. Translated, it gives CASRTGTGGFGYTF.

This sequence joins TRBV6-5 and TRBJ2-1, with D possibly matching TRBD1 (5 bases). This CDR3 has 13 amino acids. Trimming took 2 bases from V and 6 from J, leaving 8 bases between them. Germline V gene sequence: CDR1 MNHEY, CDR2 SVGAGI. The chain's CDR3 is CASSYGAGNEQFF. Here the CDR3 DNA reads TGTGCCAGCAGTTACGGGGCCGGCAATGAGCAGTTCTTC.

V and J are TRBV13 and TRBJ2-3; weak D call: TRBD2 (5 bases). The CDR3 has 14 residues. Germline V gene data show CDR1 as PRHDT and CDR2 as FYEKMQ (reference sequence). Trimming cost V 2 bases and J 6 bases, with 12 bases left between them. The CDR3, as DNA: TGTGCCAGCAGCTTAAAGCTAGCTGGGGATACGCAGTATTTT. Translating gives CASSLKLAGDTQYF.